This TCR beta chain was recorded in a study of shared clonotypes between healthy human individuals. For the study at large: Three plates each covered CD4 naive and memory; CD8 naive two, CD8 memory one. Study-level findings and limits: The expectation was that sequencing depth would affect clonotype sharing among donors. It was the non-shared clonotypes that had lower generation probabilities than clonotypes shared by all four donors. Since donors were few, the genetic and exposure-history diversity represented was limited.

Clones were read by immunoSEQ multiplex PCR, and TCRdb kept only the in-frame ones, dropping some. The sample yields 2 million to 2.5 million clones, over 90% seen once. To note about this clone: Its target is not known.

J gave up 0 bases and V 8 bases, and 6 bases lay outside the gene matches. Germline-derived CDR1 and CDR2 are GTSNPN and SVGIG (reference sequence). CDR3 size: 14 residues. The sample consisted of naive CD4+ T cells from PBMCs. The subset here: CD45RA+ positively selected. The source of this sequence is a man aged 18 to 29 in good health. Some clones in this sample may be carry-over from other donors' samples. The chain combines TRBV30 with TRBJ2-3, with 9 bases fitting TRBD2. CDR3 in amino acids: CAGASGTSTDTQYF. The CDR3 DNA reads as TGTGCCGGGGCTAGCGGGACTAGCACAGATACGCAGTATTTT.